Below, 23 T cell receptor beta chains from the same sample are listed, as sequenced in a study of identical twins (dated by TCRdb to about 2016). The library was prepared using 5' RACE. This sample was sequenced with an Illumina HiSeq 2000. TCRdb reprocessing: public reads trimmed at Q25 with fastp, clones called with MiXCR, in-frame beta chains kept. Merged by CDR3 protein, the rows form single entries marked with the most common genes and DNA. The sample table holds about 210,000 distinct CDR3 sequences, of which less than 10% were seen once. Of the sample, around 5.1% falls within the top ten clones. The sequencing sample was made of memory (CD45RO+) T cells sorted from blood. The cell subset or site label of this sample denotes: CD45RO+ enriched T cells. The receptors were sampled from a woman aged 18-29 years in good health.

This clonotype was seen at least ten times. J is TRBJ2-7 and V is TRBV20-1; D may be TRBD2 (5 bases). This CDR3 contains 13 residues. Between the trimmed V and J ends, which lost 3 bases and 0 bases, there was a span of 9 bases. In germline, CDR1 is DFQATT, CDR2 SNEGSKA (reference sequence). CDR3 sequence: CSASPGISYEQYF. In nucleotides, the CDR3 is TGCAGTGCTAGTCCCGGGATCTCCTACGAGCAGTACTTC.

This clonotype has at least ten counts. The V and J genes are TRBV7-2 and TRBJ1-1; D is unresolved. The CDR3 has 11 residues. Trimming took off 5 bases at V and 7 bases at J, with 8 bases between the two ends. Germline CDR1 SGHTA, CDR2 FQGNSA. As DNA, the CDR3 is TGTGCCAGCAGCCCCGCCTATGAAGCTTTCTTT. Residues: CASSPAYEAFF.

This clonotype has more than one count but fewer than ten. Relative to the germline gene, one junction end is altered; a read error may explain this. V usage is TRBV6-1 and J usage is TRBJ1-5; D is undetermined. This CDR3 has 14 amino acids. The germline gives CDR1 MNHNS, CDR2 SASEGT. The CDR3 loop is CASRRPDGNHPQHF. CDR3 coding DNA: TGTGCCAGCAGGCGACCAGATGGCAATCACCCCCAGCATTTT.

Concerning this clonotype itself: It is unclear where the CDR3 begins or ends on the DNA, so no DNA is shown, and the CDR3 is as TCRdb lists it. This CDR3 is CISVSEAQGQAEAFF. This chain links TRBV7-5 with TRBJ1-1; TRBD1 is the table's D call, not checked against the DNA. TRBV7-5 is a documented pseudogene. Including both end residues, the CDR3 is 15 amino acids long.

In this sample, this clonotype turned up many times. The V gene is TRBV7-2, the J gene TRBJ2-7; TRBD1 matches at 7 bases. The CDR3 consists of 14 residues. The V and J ends lost 1 base and 3 bases, in that order; junction bases with no gene match: 3. Germline CDR1 and CDR2: SGHTA and FQGNSA. The CDR3 region has the DNA TGTGCCAGCAGCTTAGATGCAGGGGGCTACGAGCAGTACTTC. Its translation: CASSLDAGGYEQYF.

J is TRBJ2-7 and V is TRBV20-1; no reliable D call. Germline assignment: CDR1 DFQATT and CDR2 SNEGSKA (reference sequence). The V end was cut by 3 bases, the J end by 3 bases, with 9 bases between. The CDR3 sequence is 12 residues long. The CDR3 DNA reads TGCAGTGCTAGTACTAACAACTACGAGCAGTACTTC. It yields the protein CSASTNNYEQYF.

This clonotype was picked up a small number of times. The genes are TRBV9 and TRBJ2-7; a possible D gene is TRBD2 (5 bases). CDR1 is SGDLS and CDR2 is YYNGEE in the germline V gene. The CDR3 runs to 15 residues. The germline V and J ends were trimmed by 0 bases and 4 bases, with 14 bases remaining between them. The DNA of the CDR3 is TGTGCCAGCAGCGTAGAAGGGAGTCCTCCATACGAGCAGTACTTC. Encoded protein: CASSVEGSPPYEQYF.

This chain uses TRBV5-1 with TRBJ2-2; the D gene could be TRBD1 or TRBD2 (5 bases each). The CDR3 spans 14 residues. V was trimmed by 6 bases and J by 7 bases, leaving 16 bases between them. CDR1 SGHRS and CDR2 YFSETQ come from the germline V gene. The DNA for the CDR3 is TGCGCCAGCACCTCGGGACCGAAGGGCGGGGAGCTGTTTTTT. Its protein is CASTSGPKGGELFF.

This clonotype came up a few times. The V and J genes are TRBV7-2 and TRBJ2-3; D call uncertain. The germline gives CDR1 SGHTA, CDR2 FQGNSA. The CDR3 length is 13 residues. V was shortened by 5 bases and J by 3 bases, with 9 bases between the two germline ends. CDR3 in DNA: TGTGCCAGCAGCCAACCCGGGACAGATACGCAGTATTTT. Its translation: CASSQPGTDTQYF.

The gene calls are TRBV5-5 and TRBJ2-5; D is possibly TRBD2 (6 bases). The CDR3 extends over 13 amino acids. V lost 0 bases to trimming and J lost 5 bases, with 8 bases between them. The germline V gene has CDR1 SGHKS and CDR2 YYEKEE (reference sequence). The CDR3 sequence: CASSLGLDETQYF. CDR3 sequence (DNA): TGTGCCAGCAGCTTGGGACTAGATGAGACCCAGTACTTC.

CDR3 protein: CASSLVGYEAFF. The CDR3, as DNA: TGTGCCAGCAGCTTAGTTGGGTATGAAGCTTTCTTT. The chain links TRBV7-2 to TRBJ1-1; D unresolved. The germline CDR1 and CDR2 sequences are SGHTA and FQGNSA. CDR3 length: 12 amino acids. V lost 1 base to trimming and J lost 7 bases, with 7 bases between them.

V gene TRBV5-1 combines with J gene TRBJ2-1; TRBD2 might be the D (6 bases). The CDR3 spans 15 residues. The germline V gene has CDR1 SGHRS and CDR2 YFSETQ. V was pared by 2 bases and J by 6 bases, with 15 bases between. Written as DNA, the CDR3 is TGCGCCAGCAGCTTATCTTGGGGGGAGCTCAATGAGCAGTTCTTC. It translates to CASSLSWGELNEQFF.

As regards this clonotype: The CDR3 does not end in the conserved phenylalanine or tryptophan, so this is likely a read error. The chain recombines TRBV6-2 or TRBV6-3 with TRBJ2-7; D might be TRBD1 (6 bases). CDR1 is MNHEY and CDR2 is SVGEGT in the germline V gene. V lost 2 bases to trimming and J lost 3 bases, with 11 bases between them. The CDR3 is 14 residues long. CDR3 in DNA: TGTGCCAGCAGTTACGAGGACAGTATCTACGAGCAGTACTAC. Residues: CASSYEDSIYEQYY.

The chain links TRBV5-1 to TRBJ2-5, with 12 bases aligning to TRBD1. Germline lookup yields CDR1 SGHRS and CDR2 YFSETQ. After removal of 4 bases from V and 5 bases from J, the junction contained 6 bases not matched to a gene. The CDR3 is 15 amino acids. The CDR3 loop reads CASSPGTGGAETQYF. In nucleotides, the CDR3 is TGCGCCAGCAGCCCGGGGACAGGGGGCGCTGAGACCCAGTACTTC. The full variable domain, completed using reference TRBV5-1 and TRBJ2-5, is KAGVTQTPRYLIKTRGQQVTLSCSPISGHRSVSWYQQTPGQGLQFLFEYFSETQRNKGNFPGRFSGRQFSNSRSEMNVSTLELGDSALYLCASSPGTGGAETQYFGPGTRLLVL.

The chain joins TRBV18 to TRBJ2-7, with D perhaps given as TRBD1 or TRBD2 (6 bases each). Trimming left V 3 bases short and J 7 bases short, with 25 bases between. CDR3 length equals 17 residues. Germline values: CDR1 KGHSH, CDR2 LQKENI. The CDR3 loop is CASSPPTGADILREQYF. The CDR3 DNA is TGTGCCAGCTCACCTCCCACGGGGGCAGATATCCTACGGGAGCAGTACTTC.

This clonotype was detected many times. This chain's CDR3 is CSARKGPTEKLFF. In DNA form, the CDR3 reads TGCAGTGCAAGGAAGGGGCCGACTGAAAAACTGTTTTTT. This chain uses TRBV20-1 with TRBJ1-4; maybe TRBD1 (5 bases). The ends were cut back, 6 bases at V and 7 bases at J, with 15 bases in the middle. Germline V gene lookup returns CDR1 DFQATT and CDR2 SNEGSKA (reference sequence). The CDR3 extends over 13 amino acids.

This clonotype has a handful of counts. This rearrangement joins TRBV6-6 to TRBJ2-7, with D perhaps matching TRBD2 (5 bases). The CDR3 is 12 amino acids. The germline V and J ends were trimmed by 5 bases and 3 bases, with 8 bases remaining between them. The germline V gene has CDR1 MNHNY and CDR2 SVGAGI (reference sequence). The DNA of the CDR3 is TGTGCCAGCAGTGCGGGTCACTACGAGCAGTACTTC. As protein: CASSAGHYEQYF.

This sequence joins TRBV29-1 and TRBJ1-1; weak D call: TRBD1 (5 bases). This CDR3 contains 12 residues. CDR1 and CDR2 (germline): SQVTM, ANQGSEA. This CDR3 is CSARRGRDEAFF. DNA of the CDR3: TGCAGTGCGCGTAGGGGTAGAGATGAAGCTTTCTTT.

This clonotype turned up a few times. The chain uses TRBV12-3 or TRBV12-4 and TRBJ1-1; D is ambiguous. The CDR3 totals 15 residues. V shed 3 bases and J shed 1 base, with 12 bases lying between them. CDR3 sequence reads: CASSLGRAENTEAFF. The CDR3 DNA reads TGTGCCAGCAGTTTGGGGAGGGCCGAGAACACTGAAGCTTTCTTT.

The chain links TRBV9 to TRBJ2-7; D is undetermined. The ends were cut back, 4 bases at V and 5 bases at J, with 19 bases in the middle. The CDR3 runs to 15 residues. CDR1 is SGDLS and CDR2 is YYNGEE in the germline V gene. This CDR3 is CASSFRGRVTDEQYF. In nucleotides, the CDR3 is TGTGCCAGCAGCTTCCGCGGAAGGGTTACCGACGAGCAGTACTTC. The full variable domain, with the rest looked up from reference TRBV9 and TRBJ2-7, is DSGVTQTPKHLITATGQRVTLRCSPRSGDLSVYWYQQSLDQGLQFLIQYYNGEERAKGNILERFSAQQFPDLHSELNLSSLELGDSALYFCASSFRGRVTDEQYFGPGTRLTVT.

The chain is built from TRBV11-1 and TRBJ2-1; D gene uncertain. Trimming took off 6 bases at V and 7 bases at J, with 13 bases between the two ends. CDR1 is SGHAT and CDR2 is FQDESV in the germline V gene (reference sequence). The CDR3 contains 13 residues. CDR3 nucleotide sequence: TGTGCCAGCAGTCCCCAAGACCTAAATGAGCAGTTCTTC. The encoded protein is CASSPQDLNEQFF.

This clonotype has a count of ten or more. This chain links TRBV6-5 with TRBJ1-2; D uncertain. Trimming shortened V by 5 bases and J by 4 bases, and 11 bases separated the two germline ends. In germline, CDR1 is MNHEY, CDR2 SVGAGI. The CDR3 length is 13 residues. The CDR3 region is CASSTTAFYGYTF. Here the CDR3 DNA reads TGTGCCAGCAGTACTACAGCCTTCTATGGCTACACCTTC.

There are a few counts of this clonotype. The chain uses TRBV6-5 and TRBJ1-1; D ambiguous. Germline-derived CDR1 and CDR2 are MNHEY and SVGAGI. The CDR3 loop spans 11 amino acids. Trimming removed 8 bases from V and 0 bases from J, with 4 bases in between. CDR3 sequence (DNA): TGTGCCAGCTACATGAACACTGAAGCTTTCTTT. Translation: CASYMNTEAFF.